One and the same sample provided the 2 T cell receptor beta chains below, sequenced in a study of blood T cells in healthy people across ages. Alongside a J-beta primer mix, a sample-barcoded 5' primer served in a second PCR lasting about 7 to 12 cycles. Using its own MiXCR run on the 5' RACE reads, TCRdb lists one record per CDR3 protein. The data contain 730,000 or so distinct CDR3 sequences, roughly 44% of them singletons. Sequencing input: blood. These receptors all stem from a woman aged 55 to 70 in good health.

There are many counts of this clonotype. This sequence joins TRBV11-2 and TRBJ2-7; D gene ambiguous. Germline loops: CDR1 SGHAT, CDR2 FQNNGV. The CDR3 spans 14 residues. Between the trimmed V and J ends, which lost 4 bases and 0 bases, there was a span of 10 bases. The CDR3 nucleotides are TGTGCCAGCAGCTCTGTTGCTAGCTCCTACGAGCAGTACTTC. Translating gives CASSSVASSYEQYF.

This chain connects TRBV29-1 to TRBJ2-3; 9 nucleotides align to TRBD2. Germline trimming cut 7 bases from V and 2 bases from J; bases unmatched to any gene: 10. The CDR3 spans 15 residues. CDR1 is SQVTM, CDR2 ANQGSEA, per germline. The CDR3 spells CSAGWREGFTDTQYF. CDR3 DNA sequence: TGCAGCGCTGGGTGGCGGGAGGGTTTCACAGATACGCAGTATTTT.